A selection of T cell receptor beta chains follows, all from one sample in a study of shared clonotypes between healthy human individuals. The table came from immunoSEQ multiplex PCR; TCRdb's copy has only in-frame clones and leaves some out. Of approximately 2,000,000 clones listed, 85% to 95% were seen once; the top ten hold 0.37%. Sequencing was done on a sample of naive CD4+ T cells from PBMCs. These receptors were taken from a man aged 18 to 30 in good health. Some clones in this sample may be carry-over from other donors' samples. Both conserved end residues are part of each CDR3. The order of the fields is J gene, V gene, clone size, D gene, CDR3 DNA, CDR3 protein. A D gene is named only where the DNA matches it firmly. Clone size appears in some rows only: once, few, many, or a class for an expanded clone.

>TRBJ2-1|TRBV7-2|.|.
TGTGCCAGCAGCAAGGGGACGACGGCGGGTGAGCAGTTCTTC
CASSKGTTAGEQFF
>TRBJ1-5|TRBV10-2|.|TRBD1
TGCGCCAGCAGCGGACAGGGGGTGTCGAATCAGCCCCAGCATTTT
CASSGQGVSNQPQHF
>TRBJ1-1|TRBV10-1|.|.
TGCGCCAGCAGTGAGAATTACAATGTGCCAGCTTTCTTT
CASSENYNVPAFF
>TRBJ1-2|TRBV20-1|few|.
TGCAGTGCTAGTGATAACTATGGCTACACCTTC
CSASDNYGYTF
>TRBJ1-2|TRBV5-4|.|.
TGTGCCAGCAGCACCCCCAGGGGCTGGGGCTACACCTTC
CASSTPRGWGYTF
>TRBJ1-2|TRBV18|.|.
TGTGCCAGCTCAACGGCACGACAGGTCTATGGCTACACCTTC
CASSTARQVYGYTF
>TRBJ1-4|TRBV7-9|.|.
TGTGCCAGCAGCTTAGTTCCATCAGGGCGGGAAAAACTGTTTTTT
CASSLVPSGREKLFF
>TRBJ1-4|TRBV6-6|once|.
TGTGCCAGCAGTTACCTAACCACTAATGAAAAACTGTTTTTT
CASSYLTTNEKLFF
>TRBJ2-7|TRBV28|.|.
TGTGCCAGCAGTCGTGGGACACCCTCAGCGTACGAGCAGTACTTC
CASSRGTPSAYEQYF
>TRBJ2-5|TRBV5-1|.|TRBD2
TGCGCCAGCAGCTTTACTAGCGGGAGAACTGAGACCCAGTACTTC
CASSFTSGRTETQYF
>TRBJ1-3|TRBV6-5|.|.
TGTGCCAGCAGCCCCGACGTTAGTGGAAACACCATATATTTT
CASSPDVSGNTIYF
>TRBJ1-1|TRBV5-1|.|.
TGCGCCAGCAGCCCCTCGGGTGGCGGGGCCAGCACTGAAGCTTTCTTT
CASSPSGGGASTEAFF
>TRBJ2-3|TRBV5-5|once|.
TGTGCCAGCAGCCTCAAGGTAGATACGCAGTATTTT
CASSLKVDTQYF
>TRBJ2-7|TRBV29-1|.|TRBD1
TGCAGCGTTCCAGGACAGGGGGCCTACGAGCAGTACTTC
CSVPGQGAYEQYF
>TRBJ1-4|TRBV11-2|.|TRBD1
TGTGCCAGCAGCACGACAGGGCCTAATGAAAAACTGTTTTTT
CASSTTGPNEKLFF
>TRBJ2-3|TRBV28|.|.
TGTGCCAGCAGTTTATATGGAGATACGCAGTATTTT
CASSLYGDTQYF
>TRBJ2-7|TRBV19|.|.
TGTGCCAGTAGGAAGGGTCCGGGCTACGAGCAGTACTTC
CASRKGPGYEQYF
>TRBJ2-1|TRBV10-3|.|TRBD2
TGTGCCATCAGTGGGGGGGGAGGCTCCTACAATGAGCAGTTCTTC
CAISGGGGSYNEQFF
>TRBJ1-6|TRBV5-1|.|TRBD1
TGCGCCAGCAGCTTGGGGACAGGGTATAACGGATCACCCCTCCACTTT
CASSLGTGYNGSPLHF
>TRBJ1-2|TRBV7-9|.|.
TGTGCCAGCAGGAACAAGGCCGCTAACTATGGCTACACCTTC
CASRNKAANYGYTF
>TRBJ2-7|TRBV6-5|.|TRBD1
TGTGCCAGCGCCAAAGGACAGGGGGGTCGCGAGCAGTACTTC
CASAKGQGGREQYF
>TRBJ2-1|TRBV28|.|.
TGTGCCAGCAGTTCATGGGGGGGCCCTAACAATGAGCAGTTCTTC
CASSSWGGPNNEQFF
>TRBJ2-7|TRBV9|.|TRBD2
TGTGCCAGCAGCGGCGCACTAGCGGGAGAGGCGGTATACGAGCAGTACTTC
CASSGALAGEAVYEQYF
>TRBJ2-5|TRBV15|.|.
TGTGCCACCAGCAGAAGCAGCTATCAGGGGGGGGAGACCCAGTACTTC
CATSRSSYQGGETQYF
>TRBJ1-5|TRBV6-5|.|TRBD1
TGTGCCAGCAGGCGGACAGGGACTAGCAATCAGCCCCAGCATTTT
CASRRTGTSNQPQHF
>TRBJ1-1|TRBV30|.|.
TGTGCCTGGAGTCTCGCCGGGCTCAGGCGGGCTGAAGCTTTCTTT
CAWSLAGLRRAEAFF
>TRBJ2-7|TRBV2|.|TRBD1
TGTGCCAGCGGATCGATGGGACAGGGGGCGGCCGAGCAGTACTTC
CASGSMGQGAAEQYF
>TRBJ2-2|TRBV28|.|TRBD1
TGTGCCAGCAGTTTACCGACAGGGGGAAGTAGGACCGGGGAGCTGTTTTTT
CASSLPTGGSRTGELFF
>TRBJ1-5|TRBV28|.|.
TGTGCCAGCAGTTTCCCGCAGGGCTTAGGGAATCAGCCCCAGCATTTT
CASSFPQGLGNQPQHF
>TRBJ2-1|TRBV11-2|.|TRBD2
TGTGCCAGCAGCTTAGACGTGCGGGGGAGCTCCTACAATGAGCAGTTCTTC
CASSLDVRGSSYNEQFF
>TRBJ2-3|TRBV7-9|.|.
TGTGCCAGCAGCTCTTTGGCAGATACGCAGTATTTT
CASSSLADTQYF
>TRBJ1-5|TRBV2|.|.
TGTGCCAGCAGTGAGGGACTTTACCAGCCCCAGCATTTT
CASSEGLYQPQHF
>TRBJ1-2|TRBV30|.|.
TGTGCCTGGAGTGTAATTCCAGGGGTTGATGGCTACACCTTC
CAWSVIPGVDGYTF
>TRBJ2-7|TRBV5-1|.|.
TGCGCCAGCAGCCTTAGCAGCCAGTCCTACGAGCAGTACTTC
CASSLSSQSYEQYF
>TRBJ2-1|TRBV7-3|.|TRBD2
TGTGCCAGCAGCTTAGGGGGACTAGCGGGAATTGTAGCCCACAATGAGCAGTTCTTC
CASSLGGLAGIVAHNEQFF
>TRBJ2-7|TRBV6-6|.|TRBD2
TGTGCCAGCAGTGGACTAGCGGGAAGGGAGCAGTACTTC
CASSGLAGREQYF